The 15 T cell receptor beta chains reported below all come from one sample, sequenced in a study of blood T cell repertoires in COVID-19. Profiling relied on immunoSEQ multiplex PCR, and the TCRdb table lists in-frame clones only, not all of them. The data hold 200,000 to 300,000 clones, with roughly 79% observed a single time. The sample was peripheral blood. All receptors derive from a woman older than 75 with COVID-19, enrolled during active disease.

V is TRBV6-5 and J is TRBJ1-4; a weak D match, TRBD1 (6 bases). Trimming shortened V by 2 bases and J by 6 bases, and 13 bases separated the two germline ends. Germline-derived CDR1 and CDR2 are MNHEY and SVGAGI. CDR3 length: 15 residues. CDR3 region: CASSYGGHIYEKLFF. CDR3 in DNA: TGTGCCAGCAGTTACGGGGGACATATTTATGAAAAACTGTTTTTT.

The chain links TRBV19 to TRBJ1-3; a weak D match, TRBD1 (5 bases). Trimming left V 1 base short and J 0 bases short, with 10 bases between. There are 16 residues in the CDR3. Germline lookup yields CDR1 LNHDA and CDR2 SQIVND (reference sequence). The CDR3 nucleotides read TGTGCCAGTAGTATAGGGGGCAGCCACTCTGGAAACACCATATATTTT. Translation: CASSIGGSHSGNTIYF.

The V call is TRBV28, the J call TRBJ2-3; tentatively, D is TRBD1 (6 bases). The CDR3 is 15 residues long. The V end was cut by 6 bases, the J end by 2 bases, with 15 bases between. Germline loops: CDR1 MDHEN, CDR2 SYDVKM. The CDR3 loop reads CASRGQSKSTDTQYF. The CDR3, as DNA: TGTGCCAGCAGAGGACAGAGTAAATCCACAGATACGCAGTATTTT.

This clone appeared once. The chain couples TRBV28 to TRBJ1-2; 9 nucleotides line up with TRBD1. The V gene's germline CDR1 is MDHEN and CDR2 SYDVKM. The V segment lost 5 bases and the J segment 3 bases; nucleotides outside the gene matches: 13. The CDR3 has 17 amino acids. CDR3 DNA: TGTGCCAGCAGTGCCGGGACAGGGCATTTAAGGTACTATGGCTACACCTTC. Encoded protein: CASSAGTGHLRYYGYTF.

This clone has a handful of counts. The gene calls are TRBV19 and TRBJ1-2; 9 bases align to TRBD1. Germline V gene lookup returns CDR1 LNHDA and CDR2 SQIVND (reference sequence). This CDR3 spans 15 amino acids. V lost 6 bases to trimming and J lost 3 bases; unmatched junction nucleotides: 8. The CDR3 DNA reads TGTGCCAGTAGCGATCGGACAGGGGCAGACTATGGCTACACCTTC. Its translation: CASSDRTGADYGYTF.

This clone was counted once. In nucleotides, the CDR3 is TGTGCCAGCAGCCAGTCCGGTGAGCAGTTCTTC. Translation gives CASSQSGEQFF. V usage is TRBV3-1 (or the pseudogene TRBV3-2) and J usage is TRBJ2-1; D uncertain. Germline loops: CDR1 LGHDT, CDR2 YNNKEL (reference sequence). V lost 3 bases and J lost 9, with 6 bases in between. The CDR3 has 11 residues.

CDR3 region: CASSLRELGANVLTF. For the CDR3, the DNA is TGTGCCAGCAGCCTGAGGGAGCTTGGGGCCAACGTCCTGACTTTC. The chain uses TRBV7-2 and TRBJ2-6; a weak D match, TRBD2 (5 bases). CDR3 length equals 15 residues. V lost 5 bases to trimming and J lost 3 bases, with 11 bases between them. Germline CDR1 is SGHTA and CDR2 is FQGNSA.

Only one count was recorded for this clone. The V call is TRBV13, the J call TRBJ2-3, with TRBD2 as a possible D gene (6 bases). The V gene lost 7 bases and the J gene lost 1 base, with 9 bases spanning the gap. The length of the CDR3 is 13 residues. Per the germline V gene, CDR1 is PRHDT and CDR2 is FYEKMQ (reference sequence). CDR3 protein: CASNIAGTDTQYF. For the CDR3, the DNA is TGTGCCAGCAACATAGCGGGCACAGATACGCAGTATTTT.

The chain employs TRBV5-1 and TRBJ1-2, with no clear D. The CDR3 runs to 14 residues. The V gene's germline CDR1 is SGHRS and CDR2 YFSETQ. The V and J ends lost 4 bases and 0 bases respectively, with 10 bases between them. CDR3 amino acids: CASSIVSTNYGYTF. The DNA for the CDR3 is TGCGCCAGCAGCATTGTCAGTACTAACTATGGCTACACCTTC.

The J gene is TRBJ1-4, the V gene TRBV28; D might be TRBD1 (6 bases). Per the germline V gene, CDR1 is MDHEN and CDR2 is SYDVKM. The V end was cut by 5 bases, the J end by 6 bases, with 16 bases between. The CDR3 runs to 15 residues. This CDR3 is CASSIKQGGYEKLFF. In nucleotides, the CDR3 is TGTGCCAGCAGTATTAAACAGGGAGGGTATGAAAAACTGTTTTTT.

The rearrangement joins TRBV2 to TRBJ2-5; no reliable D call. CDR1 is SNHLY and CDR2 is FYNNEI in the germline V gene. CDR3 size: 11 residues. Trimming took off 2 bases at V and 12 bases at J, with 10 bases between the two ends. CDR3 residues: CASSEKEIEYF. For the CDR3, the DNA is TGTGCCAGCAGTGAAAAGGAGATAGAGTACTTC.

The chain links TRBV7-8 to TRBJ1-3; no clear D. V lost 5 bases, J lost 3 bases, and 11 bases lay in between. Germline CDR1 SGHVS, CDR2 FQNEAQ. The CDR3 has 14 residues. The chain's CDR3 is CASSLGEGGNTIYF. In nucleotides, the CDR3 is TGTGCCAGCAGCCTCGGGGAGGGTGGAAACACCATATATTTT.

The J gene is TRBJ2-5, the V gene TRBV15, with 9 bases that match TRBD1. J lost 4 bases, V lost 0 bases, and 9 bases had no gene match. The CDR3 runs 17 residues. Germline V gene data show CDR1 as LNHNV and CDR2 as YYDKDF (reference sequence). Here the CDR3 DNA reads TGTGCCACCAGCAGAGATTGGGGGACAGGGACCGGAGAGACCCAGTACTTC. This translates into CATSRDWGTGTGETQYF. The full variable domain, rest sourced from reference TRBV15 and TRBJ2-5, is DAMVIQNPRYQVTQFGKPVTLSCSQTLNHNVMYWYQQKSSQAPKLLFHYYDKDFNNEADTPDNFQSRRPNTSFCFLDIRSPGLGDTAMYLCATSRDWGTGTGETQYFGPGTRLLVL.

The chain couples TRBV3-1 (or the pseudogene TRBV3-2) to TRBJ2-5, with D tentatively TRBD1 (5 bases). The length of the CDR3 is 15 residues. The germline CDR1 and CDR2 sequences are LGHDT and YNNKEL (reference sequence). Trimming shortened V by 0 bases and J by 5 bases, and 13 bases separated the two germline ends. The CDR3 nucleotides are TGTGCCAGCAGCCAAGACAGGGTAATGCAGGAGACCCAGTACTTC. This gives the protein CASSQDRVMQETQYF.

The rearrangement joins TRBV6-6 to TRBJ1-2; no clear D gene. V lost 2 bases and J lost 12, with 16 bases in between. The CDR3 has 13 residues. Germline CDR1 is MNHNY and CDR2 is SVGAGI (reference sequence). DNA of the CDR3: TGTGCCAGCAGTTACGCGGGTGGAGGACCGCACACCTTC. The encoded protein is CASSYAGGGPHTF.